This T cell receptor (beta chain) was obtained from a study of blood T cells in healthy people across ages. Study results and limitations: Across samples, TCR beta diversity tracked strongly with naive T cell percentage.

Per the germline V gene, CDR1 is SGHTA and CDR2 is FQGNSA. The V end lost 2 bases, the J end lost 4 bases, and 7 bases lay between the germline ends. The CDR3 totals 13 residues. A J-beta primer mix and a sample-barcoded 5' primer were used in a second PCR of roughly 7 to 12 cycles. One entry per CDR3 protein, called by TCRdb with MiXCR from the 5' RACE reads. The data hold approximately 730,000 distinct CDR3 sequences, with roughly 50% observed a single time. Concerning this clonotype: Its antigen is not identified.

The total RNA that was extracted per sample amounted to at least 5 micrograms. The gene calls are TRBV7-2 and TRBJ2-3; no clear D. The clonotype comes from a man of 80 years or more in good health. The sample comprised blood. CDR3 loop: CASSLSRSDTQYF. As DNA, the CDR3 is TGTGCCAGCAGCTTAAGTCGGTCAGATACGCAGTATTTT. The full variable domain, its missing parts supplied by reference TRBV7-2 and TRBJ2-3, is GAGVSQSPSNKVTEKGKDVELRCDPISGHTALYWYRQSLGQGLEFLIYFQGNSAPDKSGLPSDRFSAERTGGSVSTLTIQRTQQEDSAVYLCASSLSRSDTQYFGPGTRLTVL.